This TCR beta chain was found in a study of blood T cell repertoires in COVID-19 (dated by TCRdb to the early 2020s). In the study overall: The collaborator samples originated in the United States, Italy and Spain and spanned the acute and convalescent phases of COVID-19. The prospective study material was composed of cDNA or gDNA derived from T cells, B-cell-depleted T cells, or PBMCs. Deeply sampled blood TCRbeta repertoires from subjects exposed to, actively infected with, or recovered from COVID-19 were included in the dataset. The repertoires were released in a freely available public database meant as a resource for research on the immune response to SARS-CoV-2. The samples were drawn from the first 160 participants of the ongoing ImmuneRACE study and from 1,254 subjects provided by 6 global collaborators. The sample metadata nearly always contained a de-identified subject ID, COVID-19 status, age in years and sex. HLA class I and class II types, where available, came from metadata supplied by the sample provider rather than from assay-based typing. General findings and caveats noted by the study authors: Clinical and demographic metadata were provided uncurated, with the amount varying by source and participant.

Concerning this clone: Its antigen remains unidentified. There are no base qualities to consult, and no much larger clone falls within one base.

Collaborating institutions collected whole blood in K2EDTA tubes following their own protocols. Collaborator samples were shipped for TCRbeta analysis as frozen whole blood, isolated PBMCs, or DNA extracted from either sample type. CDR1 and CDR2 are read off the germline V gene as KGHDR and SFDVKD. From cysteine to phenylalanine, the CDR3 is 13 amino acids long. The DNA shown is the 39-base CDR3, in frame from base 1. Germline trimming: 2 bases from V, 7 bases from J; junction bases outside gene matches: 3. TCRbeta CDR3 regions were amplified from genomic DNA by means of the immunoSEQ Assay, a bias-controlled multiplex PCR. Regarding the original processing steps: The number of nucleated cells in each sample was estimated from the amplification of reference gene primers within the assay. To quantify the absolute abundance of each unique TCRbeta CDR3 rearrangement, sequence reads were collapsed and filtered. For each sample, productive Simpson clonality was calculated by taking the square root of Simpson's diversity index across productive rearrangements. Not all clones reach the TCRdb copy of this immuneACCESS table, which keeps in-frame sequences only. Checked studies attribute under half of the gap to unresolved V genes and leave the rest unexplained. V and J calls and clone size come straight from that table; D and trimming were deduced from the DNA. Counted in this sample were under 250,000 clones; 65% to 85% of them appeared once. The ten top clones hold roughly 8.8% of the sample.

The sequence joins TRBV24-1 to TRBJ1-1; the junction holds 7 bases that match TRBD1. Material for sequencing was peripheral blood. The receptor's source is a man aged 35-49 years with active or convalescent COVID-19. The DNA sequence is given as TGTGCCACCAGTGATTACAGACAGGGTGAAGCTTTCTTT. The encoded protein is CATSDYRQGEAFF.